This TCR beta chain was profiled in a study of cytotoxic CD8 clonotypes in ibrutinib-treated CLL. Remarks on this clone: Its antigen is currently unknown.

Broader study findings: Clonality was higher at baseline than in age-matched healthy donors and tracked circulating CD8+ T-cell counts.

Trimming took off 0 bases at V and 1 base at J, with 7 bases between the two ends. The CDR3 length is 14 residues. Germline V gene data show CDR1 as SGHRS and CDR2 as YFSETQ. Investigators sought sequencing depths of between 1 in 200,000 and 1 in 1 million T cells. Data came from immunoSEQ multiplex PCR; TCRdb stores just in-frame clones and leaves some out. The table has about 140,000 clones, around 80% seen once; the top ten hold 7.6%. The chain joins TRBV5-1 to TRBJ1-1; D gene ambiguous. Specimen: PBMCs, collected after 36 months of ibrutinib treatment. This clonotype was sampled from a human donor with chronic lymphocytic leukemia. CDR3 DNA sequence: TGCGCCAGCAGCTTGGGACTTAGGAACACTGAAGCTTTCTTT. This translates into CASSLGLRNTEAFF.